This TCR beta chain was profiled in a study of OX40 agonist ivuxolimab in advanced cancers. Germline trimming cut 6 bases from V and 5 bases from J; bases unmatched to any gene: 7. CDR1 and CDR2 from the germline V gene are SNHLY and FYNNEI. This CDR3 comprises 14 residues. Repertoires were generated with immunoSEQ multiplex PCR, while TCRdb's copy carries only in-frame clones and drops some. The table shows roughly 67,000 clones, with approximately 91% occurring only once. This material consisted of CD4+ or CD8+ T cells sorted from blood, taken in a trial of the OX40 agonist ivuxolimab. This clonotype was obtained from an adult with an advanced solid tumor such as melanoma, head and neck, liver or kidney cancer. This chain uses TRBV2 with TRBJ2-4; TRBD2 matches 7 bases. The CDR3 spells CASRSREVENIQYF. DNA for the CDR3: TGTGCCAGCAGATCTCGGGAGGTCGAAAACATTCAGTACTTC.